Following are 5 T cell receptor beta chains from one sample sequenced in a study of blood T cell repertoires in COVID-19. Assay: immunoSEQ multiplex PCR; the TCRdb copy retains only in-frame clones and omits some. The table has under 200,000 clones, under 85% seen once; the top ten hold around 10%. Source material: peripheral blood. The origin of the receptors is an elderly woman with acute or convalescent COVID-19.

This clone was seen repeatedly, ten times or more. V is TRBV5-1 and J is TRBJ2-7, with TRBD1 matching 7 bases. Trimming at V came to 0 bases and at J to 5 bases, leaving 8 bases not matched to a gene. The CDR3 has 15 amino acids. Germline CDR1 reads SGHRS; CDR2 reads YFSETQ. This CDR3 is CASSLAGTGVDEQYF. The CDR3 DNA reads as TGCGCCAGCAGCTTGGCAGGAACAGGGGTCGACGAGCAGTACTTC. The complete variable domain, with remaining parts taken from reference TRBV5-1 and TRBJ2-7, reads KAGVTQTPRYLIKTRGQQVTLSCSPISGHRSVSWYQQTPGQGLQFLFEYFSETQRNKGNFPGRFSGRQFSNSRSEMNVSTLELGDSALYLCASSLAGTGVDEQYFGPGTRLTVT.

With regard to this clone: The same CDR3 can be traced to other DNA sequences in this sample. This chain connects TRBV10-3 to TRBJ2-5; 9 bases align to TRBD1. The CDR3 has 15 amino acids. Trimming took 4 bases from V and 4 from J; bases not matched to a gene: 7. Germline V gives CDR1 ENHRY, CDR2 SYGVKD. In DNA form, the CDR3 reads TGTGCCATCAGTGGGGGACAGGGAGACGGAGAGACCCAGTACTTC. It encodes CAISGGQGDGETQYF.

The gene calls are TRBV2 and TRBJ1-2; 10 bases line up with TRBD1. The CDR3 has 14 amino acids. Germline-derived CDR1 and CDR2 are SNHLY and FYNNEI. With 6 bases clipped from V and 2 bases from J, the junction kept 3 bases outside the gene matches. The CDR3 region is CASSLTGGNYGYTF. The CDR3 DNA reads TGTGCCAGCAGCTTGACAGGGGGCAACTATGGCTACACCTTC.

The chain links TRBV5-1 to TRBJ2-3; D might be TRBD2 (5 bases). Germline CDR1 and CDR2: SGHRS and YFSETQ. The CDR3 has 15 residues. Between the trimmed V and J ends, which lost 7 bases and 3 bases, there was a span of 18 bases. CDR3 nucleotides: TGCGCCAGCGGTGCCACGGCGGGTAGAACAGATACGCAGTATTTT. The encoded protein is CASGATAGRTDTQYF. The whole variable domain, filled in from reference TRBV5-1 and TRBJ2-3, reads KAGVTQTPRYLIKTRGQQVTLSCSPISGHRSVSWYQQTPGQGLQFLFEYFSETQRNKGNFPGRFSGRQFSNSRSEMNVSTLELGDSALYLCASGATAGRTDTQYFGPGTRLTVL.

The chain employs TRBV6-5 and TRBJ2-7; 11 bases fit TRBD1. The trim removed 4 bases at V and 7 bases at J, leaving 6 bases unmatched. CDR1 is MNHEY and CDR2 is SVGAGI in the germline V gene. This CDR3 spans 14 amino acids. The CDR3 coding sequence is TGTGCCAGCAGTTGGGACAGGGGGAATGGGGAGCAGTACTTC. Its translation is CASSWDRGNGEQYF.